The source of this T cell receptor (beta chain) is a study of blood T cell repertoires in COVID-19. About the study: From T cells, B-cell-depleted T cells, or PBMCs came the material, which was cDNA or gDNA.

The length of the CDR3 is 12 residues. The germline V gene has CDR1 LGHDT and CDR2 YNNKEL (reference sequence). Between the trimmed V and J ends, which lost 1 base and 11 bases, there was a span of 9 bases. This clone has just one count. Measured with immunoSEQ multiplex PCR; TCRdb has only the in-frame clones, and not every one. Here the sample spans 200,000 to 300,000 clones, 70% to 90% being singletons. The chain combines TRBV3-1 (or the pseudogene TRBV3-2) with TRBJ2-1; D may be TRBD2 (5 bases). This TCR was recovered from a man older than 75 with acute or convalescent COVID-19. The sequenced material came from peripheral blood. DNA of the CDR3: TGTGCCAGCAGCCAAGCGGGGTTGCAGCAGTTCTTC. Its translation is CASSQAGLQQFF.